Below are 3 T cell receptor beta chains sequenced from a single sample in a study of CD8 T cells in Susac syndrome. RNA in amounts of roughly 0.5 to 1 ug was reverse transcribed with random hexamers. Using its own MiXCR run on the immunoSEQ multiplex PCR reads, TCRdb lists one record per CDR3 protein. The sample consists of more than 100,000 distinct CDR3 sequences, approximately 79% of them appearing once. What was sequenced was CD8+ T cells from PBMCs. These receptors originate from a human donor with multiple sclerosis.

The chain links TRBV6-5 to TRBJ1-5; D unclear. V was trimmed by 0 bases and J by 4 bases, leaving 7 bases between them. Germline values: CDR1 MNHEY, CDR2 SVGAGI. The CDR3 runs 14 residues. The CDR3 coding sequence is TGTGCCAGCAGTTACTCGGGAGGGAATCAGCCCCAGCATTTT. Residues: CASSYSGGNQPQHF.

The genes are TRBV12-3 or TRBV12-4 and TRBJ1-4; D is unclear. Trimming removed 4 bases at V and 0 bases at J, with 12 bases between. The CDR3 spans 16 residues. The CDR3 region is CASSSRLSPTNEKLFF. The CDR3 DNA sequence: TGTGCCAGCAGTTCTAGACTTAGCCCAACTAATGAAAAACTGTTTTTT.

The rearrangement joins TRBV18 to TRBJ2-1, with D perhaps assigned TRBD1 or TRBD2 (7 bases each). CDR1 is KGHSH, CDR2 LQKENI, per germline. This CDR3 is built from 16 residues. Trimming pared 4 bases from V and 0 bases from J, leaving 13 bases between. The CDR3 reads CASSLQGEGSYNEQFF. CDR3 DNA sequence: TGTGCCAGCTCACTTCAGGGGGAGGGCTCCTACAATGAGCAGTTCTTC.